Each of the 17 T cell receptor beta chains below was sequenced from the same sample in a study of T cell changes during pregnancy in multiple sclerosis. TCRdb's table, derived via immunoSEQ multiplex PCR, lists solely in-frame clones and lacks some. The table has some 67,000 clones, roughly nine tenths seen once. Specimen: peripheral blood, collected after pregnancy. These receptors were taken from a female donor with multiple sclerosis, enrolled in a pregnancy study.

The V call is TRBV11-3, the J call TRBJ2-1, with 7 positions matching TRBD2. Germline CDR1 reads SGHNT; CDR2 reads YENEEA. V dropped 3 bases and J dropped 9; count of bases not matched to a gene: 2. This CDR3 has 12 amino acids. The DNA of the CDR3 is TGTGCCAGCAGCTTCCAGCGGGGTGAGCAGTTCTTC. This gives the protein CASSFQRGEQFF.

This sequence joins TRBV5-3 and TRBJ1-1; D is undetermined. TRBV5-3 carries the ORF label, with uncertain function. The CDR3 has 13 amino acids. The V end lost 2 bases, the J end lost 3 bases, and 8 bases lay between the germline ends. The CDR3 DNA follows: TGTGCCAGAAGCTTCGCGGCGGACACTGAAGCTTTCTTT. This gives the protein CARSFAADTEAFF.

The chain employs TRBV5-1 and TRBJ1-5, with 8 bases lining up with TRBD1. CDR1 and CDR2 (germline): SGHRS, YFSETQ. The CDR3 consists of 17 residues. The ends lost 0 bases at V and 2 bases at J; junction bases unmatched: 7. The CDR3: CASSLDPPGQGNQPQHF. DNA for the CDR3: TGCGCCAGCAGCTTGGATCCACCGGGACAGGGCAATCAGCCCCAGCATTTT.

The V and J genes are TRBV6-5 and TRBJ2-7, with D perhaps matching TRBD2 (5 bases). The CDR3 loop spans 14 amino acids. Trimming stripped 6 bases from V and 6 bases from J, with 18 bases between. Germline loops: CDR1 MNHEY, CDR2 SVGAGI. For the CDR3, the DNA is TGTGCCAGCAGCCGTGACGGGATGTCGGGCGAGCAGTACTTC. This encodes CASSRDGMSGEQYF.

The gene calls are TRBV19 and TRBJ2-3, with TRBD1 matching over 11 bases. CDR3 length equals 18 residues. V lost 1 base and J lost 0; bases outside the gene matches: 6. Germline assignment: CDR1 LNHDA and CDR2 SQIVND (reference sequence). The CDR3 here is CASSIGTGGLSSTDTQYF. CDR3 nucleotide sequence: TGTGCCAGTAGTATAGGGACAGGGGGCTTGAGTAGCACAGATACGCAGTATTTT.

This chain links TRBV6-5 with TRBJ1-2; no clear D gene. Germline values: CDR1 MNHEY, CDR2 SVGAGI. V lost 8 bases, J lost 0 bases, and 16 bases lay in between. The CDR3 length is 15 residues. The CDR3 sequence: CASSLYGEPNYGYTF. CDR3 bases: TGTGCCAGCTCCCTCTACGGGGAGCCTAACTATGGCTACACCTTC.

CDR3 protein: CASSLTGTVSGANVLTF. The CDR3 DNA reads TGTGCCAGCAGCTTAACGGGGACTGTCTCTGGGGCCAACGTCCTGACTTTC. V usage is TRBV7-3 and J usage is TRBJ2-6; possible D gene TRBD2, 6 bases. This CDR3 contains 17 residues. Trimming took off 0 bases at V and 0 bases at J, with 9 bases between the two ends. Germline CDR1 SGHTA, CDR2 FQGTGA. The full variable domain, with the rest looked up from reference TRBV7-3 and TRBJ2-6, is GAGVSQTPSNKVTEKGKYVELRCDPISGHTALYWYRQSLGQGPEFLIYFQGTGAADDSGLPNDRFFAVRPEGSVSTLKIQRTERGDSAVYLCASSLTGTVSGANVLTFGAGSRLTVL.

Only a few counts were recorded for this clone. V and J are TRBV19 and TRBJ1-5; 7 bases are shared with TRBD1. Germline lookup yields CDR1 LNHDA and CDR2 SQIVND (reference sequence). Trimming at V came to 6 bases and at J to 5 bases, leaving 4 bases not matched to a gene. The CDR3 is 13 residues long. In nucleotides, the CDR3 is TGTGCCAGTAGGGGGCAGGGGGATCAGCCCCAGCATTTT. Its translation: CASRGQGDQPQHF. Using reference TRBV19 and TRBJ1-5 for the parts outside the CDR3, the full variable domain is DGGITQSPKYLFRKEGQNVTLSCEQNLNHDAMYWYRQDPGQGLRLIYYSQIVNDFQKGDIAEGYSVSREKKESFPLTVTSAQKNPTAFYLCASRGQGDQPQHFGDGTRLSIL.

The CDR3 here is CATRPGLEYPDTQYF. The CDR3 DNA sequence: TGTGCCACCCGGCCGGGACTAGAGTATCCAGATACGCAGTATTTT. This chain joins TRBV6-1 and TRBJ2-3, with 8 bases that match TRBD2. Germline V gene sequence: CDR1 MNHNS, CDR2 SASEGT. V was pared by 10 bases and J by 4 bases, with 13 bases of the junction left unmatched. The CDR3 runs 15 residues.

This clone was counted once. The J gene is TRBJ2-7, the V gene TRBV5-1, with 10 bases fitting TRBD1. Trimming removed 3 bases from V and 0 bases from J; junction bases left unmatched: 9. Per germline, CDR1 SGHRS and CDR2 YFSETQ. The CDR3 loop spans 17 amino acids. CDR3 in amino acids: CASSSERQGAISYEQYF. CDR3 nucleotides: TGCGCCAGCAGCTCAGAAAGACAGGGGGCGATCTCCTACGAGCAGTACTTC.

CDR3 bases: TGTGCCAGCAGTGAAAGGGGGCTAGGGGGCACTGAAGCTTTCTTT. This translates into CASSERGLGGTEAFF. The genes are TRBV6-1 and TRBJ1-1; TRBD1 matches 7 bases. The V segment lost 2 bases and the J segment 4 bases; nucleotides outside the gene matches: 7. Looked up from germline, CDR1 is MNHNS and CDR2 is SASEGT. This CDR3 has 15 amino acids.

The chain is built from TRBV5-8 and TRBJ1-2; the D gene is possibly TRBD1 (6 bases). Trimming stripped 0 bases from V and 7 bases from J, with 13 bases between. This CDR3 comprises 14 residues. CDR1 is SGHTS and CDR2 is YDEGEE in the germline V gene. CDR3 sequence reads: CASSLAEHRAGYTF. CDR3 sequence (DNA): TGTGCCAGCAGCTTGGCCGAGCACAGGGCTGGCTACACCTTC.

The J gene is TRBJ2-2, the V gene TRBV25-1; D is uncertain. The V end was cut by 3 bases, the J end by 4 bases, with 9 bases between. The CDR3 is 14 amino acids. The germline V gene has CDR1 MGHDK and CDR2 SYGVNS. The CDR3 reads CASSDRSPTGELFF. The CDR3 DNA is TGTGCCAGCAGTGACAGGTCCCCCACCGGGGAGCTGTTTTTT.

The rearrangement uses TRBV5-1 and TRBJ2-5; 12 bases agree with TRBD2. J lost 5 bases, V lost 3 bases, and 5 bases had no gene match. The CDR3 has 15 amino acids. Germline V gene data show CDR1 as SGHRS and CDR2 as YFSETQ. CDR3 nucleotide sequence: TGCGCCAGCAGCTGGTGGACTAGCGGGGCTGAGACCCAGTACTTC. Encoded protein: CASSWWTSGAETQYF.

This clone has just one count. This rearrangement joins TRBV12-5 to TRBJ1-1; TRBD1 agrees at 7 bases. With 2 bases clipped from V and 2 bases from J, the junction kept 8 bases outside the gene matches. The germline V gene encodes CDR1 LGHNT and CDR2 FRNRAP. This CDR3 has 16 amino acids. CDR3 coding DNA: TGTGCTAGTGGTTTGCCTAACAGGGGACTTAACACTGAAGCTTTCTTT. Protein sequence: CASGLPNRGLNTEAFF.

The rearrangement joins TRBV6-5 to TRBJ1-2; D perhaps matches TRBD1 (5 bases). This CDR3 contains 11 residues. V lost 5 bases and J lost 7, with 8 bases in between. Germline-derived CDR1 and CDR2 are MNHEY and SVGAGI. The CDR3 spells CASSRGGGYTF. CDR3 in DNA: TGTGCCAGCAGTCGCGGGGGTGGCTACACCTTC.

DNA of the CDR3: TGTGCCAGCAGCGTTGGGGGGACCCCTTCCCTCAATGAGCAGTTCTTC. Its translation is CASSVGGTPSLNEQFF. The gene calls are TRBV9 and TRBJ2-1; maybe TRBD2 (6 bases). V was trimmed by 2 bases and J by 6 bases, leaving 18 bases between them. CDR1 is SGDLS, CDR2 YYNGEE, per germline. The CDR3 contains 16 residues.